This TCR beta chain was captured in a study of blood T cells in healthy people across ages. Study-level results: Among long-lived donors, naive CD4+ cells were more numerous and diversity higher than in aged donors. Unknown CMV status may confound age-related changes in expanded clones.

It was with a sample-barcoded 5' primer and a J-beta primer mix that a second PCR of roughly 7 to 12 cycles was run. TCRdb re-analysed the 5' RACE reads in MiXCR, keeping a single row per CDR3 protein. The sample lists some 1,000,000 distinct CDR3 sequences; approximately 26% were seen once. This clonotype was counted a few times. The antigen remains unidentified. The data also belong to a second study, concerning T cells of mothers and their children. This second study notes: Unrelated mother-child pairs always had slightly, but never significantly, lower normalized overlap than related pairs.

Sample: blood. This sequence was found in a girl aged 2 to 10 in good health.

The CDR3 is CASSSTGADEQFF. The DNA for the CDR3 is TGTGCCAGCAGTTCTACAGGGGCCGATGAGCAGTTCTTC. The chain carries TRBV6-5 and TRBJ2-5; 7 bases fit TRBD1. The J call is doubtful: the DNA matches TRBJ2-1 better. Germline CDR1 and CDR2: MNHEY and SVGAGI. This CDR3 has 13 residues.